This is a list of T cell receptor beta chains from one sample in a study of shared clonotypes between healthy human individuals. Repertoires were generated with immunoSEQ multiplex PCR, while TCRdb's copy carries only in-frame clones and drops some. The repertoire holds about 490,000 clones, with less than 80% as singletons. What was sequenced was PBMCs. The receptor source for this set is a woman aged 40 to 50 in good health. Some clones in this sample may be carry-over from other donors' samples. CDR3s include the opening cysteine and the closing phenylalanine or tryptophan. A D gene is named only where the DNA matches it firmly. Clone size is not always given. Where it is, it says once, few, many or a class for expanded clones.

J | size | V | D | DNA | CDR3
TRBJ2-1 | many | TRBV5-1 | TRBD2 | TGCGCCAGCAGCTTAGCGGGACTAGCAAACAATGAGCAGTTCTTC | CASSLAGLANNEQFF
TRBJ2-3 | NA | TRBV10-3 | TRBD2 | TGTGCCATCAGTGACCAAATAGCGGGAGTCTCAGATACGCAGTATTTT | CAISDQIAGVSDTQYF
TRBJ1-1 | once | TRBV5-1 | TRBD1 | TGCGCCAGCAGCAAGGGACAGGGGGCAGGAGCTTTCTTT | CASSKGQGAGAFF
TRBJ2-7 | NA | TRBV30 | TRBD1 | TGTGCCTGGAGTAGTCTGGACAGGGCCCACGAGCAGTACTTC | CAWSSLDRAHEQYF
TRBJ2-2 | once | TRBV19 | NA | TGTGCCAGTAGTATTACAGGAGGTGCCGGGGAGCTGTTTTTT | CASSITGGAGELFF
TRBJ2-2 | NA | TRBV27 | NA | TGTGCCAGCACCGTTAACCGGCACCGGGGAGCTGTTTTT | CASTVNRHRGAVF
TRBJ2-7 | NA | TRBV7-2 | TRBD1 | TGTGCCAGCAGCAAAGGACAGGGCTACGAGCAGTACTTC | CASSKGQGYEQYF
TRBJ1-2 | NA | TRBV5-1 | TRBD1 | TGCGCCAGCAGCTTTACAGGGGGCGCAGGTGGCTACACCTTC | CASSFTGGAGGYTF
TRBJ1-5 | NA | TRBV28 | NA | TGTGCCAGCAGTTTAATGGCAGCAAATCAGCCCCAGCATTTT | CASSLMAANQPQHF
TRBJ2-3 | NA | TRBV29-1 | NA | TGCAGCGTTCGGGTAGCTTCTGGCACAGATACGCAGTATTTT | CSVRVASGTDTQYF
TRBJ1-5 | NA | TRBV7-2 | NA | TGTGCCAGCAGCTCCAGGTCCGGAGGCAATCAGCCCCAGCATTTT | CASSSRSGGNQPQHF
TRBJ1-2 | NA | TRBV10-3 | TRBD1 | TGTGCCATCAGTCCCCGGACAGGGGGAAACTATGGCTACACCTTC | CAISPRTGGNYGYTF
TRBJ1-5 | NA | TRBV19 | NA | TGTGCCAGTAGTATGAGCGGCAGGAGCAATCAGCCCCAGCATTTT | CASSMSGRSNQPQHF
TRBJ2-7 | NA | TRBV7-9 | TRBD2 | TGTGCCAGCAGGGGAGGGTACGAGCAGTACTTC | CASRGGYEQYF
TRBJ2-1 | NA | TRBV10-1 | NA | TGCGCCAGCAGTGATGACAGAAATGAGCAGTTCTTC | CASSDDRNEQFF
TRBJ2-2 | NA | TRBV28 | NA | TGTGCCAGCAGATTCACGAACACCGGGGAGCTGTTTTTT | CASRFTNTGELFF
TRBJ1-5 | NA | TRBV28 | NA | TGTGCCAGCACCCGACAGTACAATAGCAATCAGCCCCAGCATTTT | CASTRQYNSNQPQHF
TRBJ2-3 | NA | TRBV5-1 | NA | TGCGCCAGCAGCTTGTGGCAGGGGGGAGATACGCAGTATTTT | CASSLWQGGDTQYF
TRBJ2-3 | NA | TRBV5-4 | NA | TGTGCCAGCAGCTTAGCGCAGGGACAAGATACGCAGTATTTT | CASSLAQGQDTQYF
TRBJ2-1 | once | TRBV19 | TRBD1 | TGTGCCAGTAGCCAGGGGGTGAGGTATCGGGAGCAGTTCTTC | CASSQGVRYREQFF
TRBJ2-1 | NA | TRBV25-1 | TRBD2 | TGTGCCAGCAGTGAGACTAGCGGGAGGGGGTACAATGAGCAGTTCTTC | CASSETSGRGYNEQFF
TRBJ2-7 | NA | TRBV7-2 | TRBD1 | TGTGCCAGCAGGTCTCCGGGACAGGGCTACGAGCAGTACTTC | CASRSPGQGYEQYF
TRBJ2-1 | NA | TRBV11-2 | NA | TGTGCCAGCAGCAAAGCTAACTCCTACAATGAGCAGTTCTTC | CASSKANSYNEQFF
TRBJ1-1 | NA | TRBV28 | NA | TGTGCCAGCCGAAGTGGAGGGGGCACTGAAGCTTTCTTT | CASRSGGGTEAFF
TRBJ1-1 | NA | TRBV18 | TRBD1 | TGTGCCAGCTCACGTGGGTCCCGGGACAGGGGGGCTGAAGCTTTCTTT | CASSRGSRDRGAEAFF
TRBJ2-3 | NA | TRBV27 | NA | TGTGCCAGCACCCTCGGGTCGGGCAGTAAGCAGTATTTT | CASTLGSGSKQYF
TRBJ2-3 | NA | TRBV18 | TRBD1 | TGTGCCACCTCAAGGGTGACAGGGGGTGAGGATACGCAGTATTTT | CATSRVTGGEDTQYF
TRBJ1-4 | NA | TRBV4-2 | NA | TGTGCCAGCAGCCAAGTGGGGGCCGGATTTCTGTTTTTT | CASSQVGAGFLFF
TRBJ1-1 | NA | TRBV30 | NA | TGTGCCTGGAGTGCATGGGGGAACACTGAAGCTTTCTTT | CAWSAWGNTEAFF
TRBJ1-2 | NA | TRBV7-9 | NA | TGTGCCAGCAGCTACAGCTATGGCTACACCTTC | CASSYSYGYTF
TRBJ2-5 | NA | TRBV28 | NA | TGTGCCAGCTCCACCCCAGGAGGCTCAGAGACCCAGTACTTC | CASSTPGGSETQYF
TRBJ2-1 | NA | TRBV5-5 | TRBD2 | TGTGCCAGCAGCTTGGCCGCGAGACTAGCGGGAGTCCATGAGCAGTTCTTC | CASSLAARLAGVHEQFF
TRBJ1-5 | NA | TRBV2 | NA | TGTGCCAGCAGTCCACCCCCCTTTGGAGCCTTGCTCCATCAGCCCCAGCATTTT | CASSPPPFGALLHQPQHF
TRBJ2-7 | once | TRBV5-1 | TRBD1 | TGCGCCAGCAGCTCCCCGGGACAGGGAGGTAGCGCGCCCTCCTACGAGCAGTACTTC | CASSSPGQGGSAPSYEQYF
TRBJ2-5 | NA | TRBV28 | NA | TGTGCCAGCAGTTTTGGAGGGACTTTACAGGAGACCCAGTACTTC | CASSFGGTLQETQYF
TRBJ2-5 | NA | TRBV9 | NA | TGTGCCAGCAGCTTCGAGGACATTGGTCAAGAGACCCAGTACTTC | CASSFEDIGQETQYF
TRBJ1-1 | NA | TRBV5-1 | NA | TGCGCCAGCAGCCCCACTGAAGCTTTCTTT | CASSPTEAFF
TRBJ2-2 | NA | TRBV7-9 | TRBD1 | TGTGCCAGCAGCTTAGGGGACAGGAGGGCCGGGGAGCTGTTTTTT | CASSLGDRRAGELFF
TRBJ2-7 | NA | TRBV18 | NA | TGTGCCAGCTCACCACATGCGACCGGGGCTAGCTACGAGCAGTACTTC | CASSPHATGASYEQYF
TRBJ2-7 | NA | TRBV21-1 | NA | TGTGCCAGCAGCAGCTACCGGGACAGCTCCTACGAGCAGTACTTC | CASSSYRDSSYEQYF